This entry lists 13 T cell receptor beta chains sequenced from one sample in a study of cytomegalovirus exposure and HLA in healthy donors (dated by TCRdb to the late 2010s). Library preparation employed the immunoSEQ multiplex PCR assay. A mixture of 60 forward primers for TCR Vbeta segments and 13 reverse primers for TCR Jbeta segments was used in the multiplex PCR. TCRdb retrieved this table from immuneACCESS and kept in-frame rearrangements only. Not all clones are present; in checked studies, unresolved V genes account for under half, and no reason is known for the remainder. Counted in this sample were fewer than 150,000 clones; less than 85% of them appeared once. About 6.8% of the sample belongs to the ten largest clones. The sample was PBMCs. The receptors here all came from a man between 40 and 49 years old in good health and CMV-seropositive.

The chain couples TRBV10-2 to TRBJ1-4; D gene uncertain. The CDR3 extends over 16 amino acids. Germline V gene lookup returns CDR1 WSHSY and CDR2 SAAADI. Trimming took 3 bases from V and 0 from J, leaving 11 bases between them. CDR3 in amino acids: CASSEVRLATNEKLFF. The DNA for the CDR3 is TGCGCCAGCAGTGAAGTGCGTCTTGCAACTAATGAAAAACTGTTTTTT.

CDR3 loop: CASRARSTKLNTGELFF. Here the CDR3 DNA reads TGTGCCAGTAGAGCCCGCTCTACGAAACTTAACACCGGGGAGCTGTTTTTT. The rearrangement links TRBV19 to TRBJ2-2; D call uncertain. Germline CDR1 and CDR2: LNHDA and SQIVND (reference sequence). The CDR3 runs to 17 residues. The ends were cut back, 6 bases at V and 2 bases at J, with 19 bases in the middle. The full variable domain, in which reference TRBV19 and TRBJ2-2 provide the parts outside the CDR3, is DGGITQSPKYLFRKEGQNVTLSCEQNLNHDAMYWYRQDPGQGLRLIYYSQIVNDFQKGDIAEGYSVSREKKESFPLTVTSAQKNPTAFYLCASRARSTKLNTGELFFGEGSRLTVL.

As DNA, the CDR3 is TGTGCCAGTAGTATGTCATGGCTAGCGGGGGGGCCCGCCAAAAACATTCAGTACTTC. This gives the protein CASSMSWLAGGPAKNIQYF. The chain carries TRBV19 and TRBJ2-4, with 12 bases matching TRBD2. The germline V gene encodes CDR1 LNHDA and CDR2 SQIVND (reference sequence). Losses at the gene ends were 3 bases for V and 1 base for J; bases not matched to a gene: 10. The CDR3 totals 19 residues.

The chain carries TRBV5-6 and TRBJ1-2; 8 positions match TRBD1. Germline-derived CDR1 and CDR2 are SGHDT and YYEEEE. The CDR3 extends over 13 amino acids. V dropped 3 bases and J dropped 4; count of bases not matched to a gene: 2. The CDR3 loop reads CASSYQGAYGYTF. For the CDR3, the DNA is TGTGCCAGCAGCTATCAGGGGGCCTATGGCTACACCTTC.

The genes are TRBV29-1 and TRBJ1-2; weak D call: TRBD1 (5 bases). Looked up from germline, CDR1 is SQVTM and CDR2 is ANQGSEA. V lost 6 bases and J lost 3, with 14 bases in between. The CDR3 has 13 residues. For the CDR3, the DNA is TGCAGCGTCCGGGCTCAGGGTTACTATGGCTACACCTTC. Translation gives CSVRAQGYYGYTF.

This rearrangement joins TRBV28 to TRBJ1-1, with D uncertain. Looked up from germline, CDR1 is MDHEN and CDR2 is SYDVKM. The CDR3 loop spans 14 amino acids. Trimming removed 5 bases at V and 6 bases at J, with 16 bases between. The CDR3 nucleotides read TGTGCCAGCAGTCGTAACAGAGAGGGTCCTGAAGCTTTCTTT. Amino acids: CASSRNREGPEAFF.

The chain uses TRBV2 and TRBJ2-5; 7 bases map to TRBD1. J was trimmed by 6 bases and V by 6 bases; bases with no gene match: 4. Germline V gene sequence: CDR1 SNHLY, CDR2 FYNNEI. The length of the CDR3 is 12 residues. The CDR3 loop is CASRPDRQTQYF. DNA of the CDR3: TGTGCCAGCAGACCGGACAGGCAGACCCAGTACTTC.

The CDR3 nucleotides read TGTGCCAGTACCTCGACAGGGGGTTTCAATAATTCACCCCTCCACTTT. Encoded protein: CASTSTGGFNNSPLHF. The chain uses TRBV19 and TRBJ1-6; 9 bases line up with TRBD1. Per germline, CDR1 LNHDA and CDR2 SQIVND (reference sequence). V lost 7 bases to trimming and J lost 5 bases; unmatched junction nucleotides: 9. The CDR3 totals 16 residues.

The rearrangement joins TRBV5-4 to TRBJ2-2; 8 bases line up with TRBD2. Germline CDR1 SGHNT, CDR2 YYREEE (reference sequence). V shed 4 bases, J shed 1 base, and the junction held 3 bases outside the gene matches. There are 15 residues in the CDR3. CDR3 nucleotides: TGTGCCAGCAGCCCGGGACTAGGGAACACCGGGGAGCTGTTTTTT. Residues: CASSPGLGNTGELFF. Full variable domain (missing parts from reference TRBV5-4 and TRBJ2-2): ETGVTQSPTHLIKTRGQQVTLRCSSQSGHNTVSWYQQALGQGPQFIFQYYREEENGRGNFPPRFSGLQFPNYSSELNVNALELDDSALYLCASSPGLGNTGELFFGEGSRLTVL.

The rearrangement uses TRBV10-1 and TRBJ1-1, with a tentative D call TRBD1 (5 bases). CDR3 size: 14 residues. Germline values: CDR1 WNHNN, CDR2 SYGVQD (reference sequence). V lost 1 base and J lost 4, with 10 bases in between. CDR3: CASSEWGVGTEAFF. CDR3 DNA: TGCGCCAGCAGTGAGTGGGGGGTAGGCACTGAAGCTTTCTTT.

V is TRBV6-6 and J is TRBJ1-2; no clear D. This CDR3 has 12 amino acids. Germline CDR1 MNHNY, CDR2 SVGAGI (reference sequence). V was pared by 4 bases and J by 7 bases, with 10 bases between. The CDR3 region has the DNA TGTGCCAGCAGTTCCGACAATACTGGCTACACCTTC. It encodes CASSSDNTGYTF.

The CDR3 spells CASSLGGSNQPQHF. Here the CDR3 DNA reads TGTGCCAGCAGCTTGGGGGGCAGCAATCAGCCCCAGCATTTT. This chain joins TRBV5-4 and TRBJ1-5; D may be TRBD1 (5 bases). CDR3 length equals 14 residues. V was clipped by 0 bases and J by 1 base, with 5 bases between them. The V gene's germline CDR1 is SGHNT and CDR2 YYREEE (reference sequence).

This sequence joins TRBV30 and TRBJ1-1; TRBD1 agrees at 7 bases. V was pared by 0 bases and J by 1 base, with 8 bases of the junction left unmatched. Germline CDR1 GTSNPN, CDR2 SVGIG (reference sequence). CDR3 size: 16 residues. CDR3: CAWSVWTGGSNTEAFF. The CDR3, as DNA: TGTGCCTGGAGTGTGTGGACAGGAGGGTCGAACACTGAAGCTTTCTTT.